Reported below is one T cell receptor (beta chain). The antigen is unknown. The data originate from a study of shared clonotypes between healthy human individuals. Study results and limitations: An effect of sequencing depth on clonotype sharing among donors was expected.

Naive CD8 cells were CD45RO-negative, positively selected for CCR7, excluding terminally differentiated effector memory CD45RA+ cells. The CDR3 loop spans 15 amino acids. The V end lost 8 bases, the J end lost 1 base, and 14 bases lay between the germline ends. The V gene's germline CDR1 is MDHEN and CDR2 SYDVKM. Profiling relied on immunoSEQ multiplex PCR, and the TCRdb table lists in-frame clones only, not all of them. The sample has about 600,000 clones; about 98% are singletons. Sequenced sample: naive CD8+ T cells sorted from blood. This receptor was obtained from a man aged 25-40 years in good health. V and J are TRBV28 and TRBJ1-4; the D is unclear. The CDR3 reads CASGERGGTNEKLFF. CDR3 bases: TGTGCCAGCGGGGAAAGAGGAGGAACTAATGAAAAACTGTTTTTT.